The clone carrying this T cell receptor beta chain was seen more than once but under ten times. Its antigen remains unidentified. These data originate in a study of response to subunit inactivated influenza vaccine. Whole-study findings and limits: Few new T cells, the authors suggested, are recruited by each seasonal influenza vaccination.

TCRdb redid the calling of the RT-PCR reads with MiXCR, one entry per CDR3 protein. Here the sample spans 650,000 to 850,000 distinct CDR3 sequences, about 14% being singletons. The germline V gene has CDR1 SGDLS and CDR2 YYNGEE. The V end was cut by 4 bases, the J end by 6 bases, with 19 bases between. This CDR3 contains 16 residues. The source material was PBMCs from blood, sampled 14 days before vaccination. This TCR was sampled from a man in his forties or fifties who received an inactivated influenza vaccine. The V call is TRBV9, the J call TRBJ2-2; D possibly corresponds to TRBD2 (6 bases). CDR3 coding DNA: TGTGCCAGCAGCCCCGGACTAAGTCCTCTCTCCGGGGAGCTGTTTTTT. Amino acid sequence: CASSPGLSPLSGELFF.